The sequence of this T cell receptor beta chain was determined in a study of T cells in Graves' hyperthyroidism and ophthalmopathy. This CDR3 is built from 15 residues. V was clipped by 3 bases and J by 6 bases, with 18 bases between them. From germline, CDR1 is MDHEN and CDR2 SYDVKM. Many counts were recorded for this clonotype. Amplified TCR beta CDR3 regions derived from RNA transcripts. HTBI primers were used for first-round RT-PCR of the TCR CDR3. TCRdb reanalysed the multiplex PCR reads using MiXCR and keeps one entry per CDR3 protein. The repertoire holds about 350,000 distinct CDR3 sequences, with around a sixth as singletons. The authors took PBMCs from over 8.5 ml fresh peripheral blood.

This sequence joins TRBV28 and TRBJ2-7, with D possibly being TRBD2 (6 bases). This TCR derives from a middle-aged woman with Graves' ophthalmopathy. Input material: blood. CDR3 loop: CASSFRTGDLLEQYF. CDR3 in DNA: TGTGCCAGCAGTTTCAGGACGGGAGACCTCCTCGAGCAGTACTTC.